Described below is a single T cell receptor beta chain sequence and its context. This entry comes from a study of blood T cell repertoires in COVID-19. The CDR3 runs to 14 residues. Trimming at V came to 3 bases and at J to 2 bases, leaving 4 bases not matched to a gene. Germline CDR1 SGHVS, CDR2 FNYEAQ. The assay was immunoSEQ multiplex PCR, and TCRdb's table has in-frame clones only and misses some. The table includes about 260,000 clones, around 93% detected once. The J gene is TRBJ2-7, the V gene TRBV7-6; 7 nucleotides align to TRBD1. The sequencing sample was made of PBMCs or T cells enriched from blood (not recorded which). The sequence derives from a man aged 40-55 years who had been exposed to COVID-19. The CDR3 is CASSFGTGAYEQYF. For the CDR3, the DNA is TGTGCCAGCAGCTTCGGAACAGGGGCCTACGAGCAGTACTTC.